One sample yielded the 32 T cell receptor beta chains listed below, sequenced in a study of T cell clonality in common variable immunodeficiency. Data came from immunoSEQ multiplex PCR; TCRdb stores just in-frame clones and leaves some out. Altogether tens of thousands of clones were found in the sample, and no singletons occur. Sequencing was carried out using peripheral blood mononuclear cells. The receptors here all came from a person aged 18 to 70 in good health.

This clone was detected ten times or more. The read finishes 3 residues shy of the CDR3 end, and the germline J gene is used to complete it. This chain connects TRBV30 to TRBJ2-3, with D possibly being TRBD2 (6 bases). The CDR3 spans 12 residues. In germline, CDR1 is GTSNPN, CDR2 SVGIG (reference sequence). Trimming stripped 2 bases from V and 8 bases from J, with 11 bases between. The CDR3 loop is CAWSQQGGTQYF. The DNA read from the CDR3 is TGTGCCTGGAGTCAGCAGGGAGGTACG.

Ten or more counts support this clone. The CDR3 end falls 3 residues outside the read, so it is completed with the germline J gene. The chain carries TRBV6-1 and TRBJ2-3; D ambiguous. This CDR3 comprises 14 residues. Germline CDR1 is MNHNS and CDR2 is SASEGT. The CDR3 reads CASSEGLIQETQYF. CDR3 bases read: TGTGCCAGCAGTGAAGGACTTATACAAGAGACG.

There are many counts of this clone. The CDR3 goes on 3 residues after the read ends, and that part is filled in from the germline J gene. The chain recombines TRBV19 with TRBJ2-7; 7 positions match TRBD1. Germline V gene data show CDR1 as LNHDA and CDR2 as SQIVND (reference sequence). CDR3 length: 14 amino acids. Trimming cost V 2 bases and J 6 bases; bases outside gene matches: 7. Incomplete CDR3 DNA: TGTGCCAGTAGTATAAGCGACAGGGCGGTCGAG. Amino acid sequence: CASSISDRAVE. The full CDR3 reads CASSISDRAVEQYF.

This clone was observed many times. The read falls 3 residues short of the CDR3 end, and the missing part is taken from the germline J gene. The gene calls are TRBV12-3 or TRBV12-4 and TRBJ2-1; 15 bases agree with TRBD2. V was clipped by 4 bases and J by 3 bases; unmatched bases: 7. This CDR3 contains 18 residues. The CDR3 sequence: CASSSGTSGRSYYNEQFF. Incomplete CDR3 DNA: TGTGCCAGCAGTTCCGGGACTAGCGGGAGGAGCTACTACAATGAG.

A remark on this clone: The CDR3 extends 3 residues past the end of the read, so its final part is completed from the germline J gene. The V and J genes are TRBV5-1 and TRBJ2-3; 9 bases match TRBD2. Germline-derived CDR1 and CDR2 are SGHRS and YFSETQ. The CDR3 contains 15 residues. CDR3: CASSRSGSYQETQYF. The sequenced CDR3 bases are TGCGCCAGCAGCCGTAGCGGGAGTTACCAAGAGACG.

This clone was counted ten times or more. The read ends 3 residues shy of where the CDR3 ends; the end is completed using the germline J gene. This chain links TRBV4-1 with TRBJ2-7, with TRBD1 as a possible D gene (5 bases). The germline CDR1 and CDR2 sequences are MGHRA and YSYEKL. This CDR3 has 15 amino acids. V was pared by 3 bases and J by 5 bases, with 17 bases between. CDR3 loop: CASSQVGAADNEQYF. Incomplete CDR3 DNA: TGCGCCAGCAGCCAGGTAGGGGCAGCCGACAACGAG.

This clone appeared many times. The CDR3 here is CASPDGGPYEQYF. The covered CDR3 bases are TGTGCCAGCCCGGACGGGGGTCCCTACGAG. The chain uses TRBV6-4 and TRBJ2-7, with D perhaps matching TRBD2 (6 bases). The read terminates 3 residues before the CDR3 end, so the remaining end is supplied by the germline J gene. V dropped 8 bases and J dropped 2 bases, with 13 bases sitting between them. Germline V gene sequence: CDR1 MRHNA, CDR2 SNTAGT. The CDR3 has 13 amino acids.

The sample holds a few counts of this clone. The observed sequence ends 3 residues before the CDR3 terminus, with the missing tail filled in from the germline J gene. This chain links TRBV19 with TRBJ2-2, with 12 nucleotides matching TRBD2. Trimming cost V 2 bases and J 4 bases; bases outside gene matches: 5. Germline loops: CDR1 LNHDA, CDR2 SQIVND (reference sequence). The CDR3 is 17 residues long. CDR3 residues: CASSISGLAGFTGELFF. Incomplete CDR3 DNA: TGTGCCAGTAGTATAAGCGGACTAGCGGGGTTCACCGGGGAG.

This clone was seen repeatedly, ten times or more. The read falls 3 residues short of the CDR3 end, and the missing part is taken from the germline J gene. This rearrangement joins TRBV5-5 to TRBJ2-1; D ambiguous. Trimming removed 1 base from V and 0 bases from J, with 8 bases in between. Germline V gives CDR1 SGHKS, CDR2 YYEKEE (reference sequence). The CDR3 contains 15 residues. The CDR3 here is CASSLSPSSYNEQFF. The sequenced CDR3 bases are TGTGCCAGCAGCTTGTCCCCCAGCTCCTACAATGAG.

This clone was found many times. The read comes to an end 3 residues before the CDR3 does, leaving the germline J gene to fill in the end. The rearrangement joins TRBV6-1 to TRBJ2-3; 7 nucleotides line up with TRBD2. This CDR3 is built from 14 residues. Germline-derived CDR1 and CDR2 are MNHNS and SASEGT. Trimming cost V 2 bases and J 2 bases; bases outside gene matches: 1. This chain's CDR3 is CASSELADTDTQYF. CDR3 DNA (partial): TGTGCCAGCAGTGAACTAGCGGACACAGATACG.

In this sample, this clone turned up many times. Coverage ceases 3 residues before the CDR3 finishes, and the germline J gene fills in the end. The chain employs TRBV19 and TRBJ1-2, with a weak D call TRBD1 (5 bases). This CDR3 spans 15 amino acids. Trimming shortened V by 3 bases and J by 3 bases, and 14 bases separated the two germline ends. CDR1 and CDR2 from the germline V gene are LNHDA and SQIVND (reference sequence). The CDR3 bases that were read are TGTGCCAGTAGTATTTCGGGGGTGGCGGACTATGGC. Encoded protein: CASSISGVADYG. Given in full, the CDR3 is CASSISGVADYGYTF.

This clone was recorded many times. Incomplete CDR3 DNA: TGCAGTGCGACCCCCATAGCGGGAGGGCCGGATGAG. Translated: CSATPIAGGPDE. The full CDR3 sequence reads CSATPIAGGPDEQFF. The chain joins TRBV20-1 to TRBJ2-1, with 11 bases fitting TRBD2. The CDR3 extends 3 residues past the end of the read, so its final part is completed from the germline J gene. Losses at the gene ends were 6 bases for V and 8 bases for J; bases not matched to a gene: 12. Per the germline V gene, CDR1 is DFQATT and CDR2 is SNEGSKA (reference sequence). The CDR3 consists of 15 residues.

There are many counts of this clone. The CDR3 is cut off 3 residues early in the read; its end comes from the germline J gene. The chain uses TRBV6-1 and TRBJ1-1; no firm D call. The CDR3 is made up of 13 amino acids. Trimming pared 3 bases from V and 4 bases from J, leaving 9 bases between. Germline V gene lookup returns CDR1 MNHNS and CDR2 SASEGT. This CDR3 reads CASSDLSPTEAFF. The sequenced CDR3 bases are TGTGCCAGCAGTGACCTTTCCCCCACTGAA.

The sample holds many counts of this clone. The CDR3 loop reads CASSSKETQYF. Incomplete CDR3 DNA: TGTGCCAGCAGCTCTAAAGAGACC. This chain joins TRBV5-6 and TRBJ2-5, with no clear D. Read sequence stops 3 residues before the CDR3 end, and the germline J gene provides the missing end. This CDR3 comprises 11 residues. V lost 3 bases and J lost 3, with 3 bases in between. Germline CDR1 and CDR2: SGHDT and YYEEEE.

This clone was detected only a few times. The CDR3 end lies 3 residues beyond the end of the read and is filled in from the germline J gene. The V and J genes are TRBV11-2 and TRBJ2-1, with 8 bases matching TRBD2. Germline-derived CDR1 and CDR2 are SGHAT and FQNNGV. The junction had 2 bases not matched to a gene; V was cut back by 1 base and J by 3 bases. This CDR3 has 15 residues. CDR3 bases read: TGTGCCAGCAGCTTAGTCGGGACTAGCTACAATGAG. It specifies CASSLVGTSYNE. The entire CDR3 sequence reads CASSLVGTSYNEQFF. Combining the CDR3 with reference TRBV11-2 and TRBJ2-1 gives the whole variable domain EAGVAQSPRYKIIEKRQSVAFWCNPISGHATLYWYQQILGQGPKLLIQFQNNGVVDDSQLPKDRFSAERLKGVDSTLKIQPAKLEDSAVYLCASSLVGTSYNEQFFGPGTRLTVL.

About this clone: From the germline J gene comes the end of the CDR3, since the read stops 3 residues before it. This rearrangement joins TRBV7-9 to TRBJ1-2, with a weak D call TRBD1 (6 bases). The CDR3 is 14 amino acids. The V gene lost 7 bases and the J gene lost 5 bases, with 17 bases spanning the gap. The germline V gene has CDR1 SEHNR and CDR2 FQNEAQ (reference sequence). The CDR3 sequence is CASIRTETPYGYTF. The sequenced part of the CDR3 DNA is TGTGCCAGCATCAGGACAGAGACTCCTTATGGC.

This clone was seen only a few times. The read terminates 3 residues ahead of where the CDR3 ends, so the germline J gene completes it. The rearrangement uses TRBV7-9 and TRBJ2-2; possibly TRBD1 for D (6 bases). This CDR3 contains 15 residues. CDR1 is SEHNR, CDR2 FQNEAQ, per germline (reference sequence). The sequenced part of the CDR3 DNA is TGTGCCAGCAGCTTAGGGACAGCAACTAATGAAAAG. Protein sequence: CASSLGTATNEK. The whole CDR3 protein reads CASSLGTATNEKLFF.

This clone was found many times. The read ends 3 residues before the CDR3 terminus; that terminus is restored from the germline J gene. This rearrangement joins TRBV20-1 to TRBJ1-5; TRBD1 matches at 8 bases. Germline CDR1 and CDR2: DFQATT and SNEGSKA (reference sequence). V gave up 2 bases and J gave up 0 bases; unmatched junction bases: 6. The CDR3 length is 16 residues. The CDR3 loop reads CSARMTGENSNQPQHF. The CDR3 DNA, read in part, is TGCAGTGCTAGAATGACAGGGGAAAATAGCAATCAGCCC.

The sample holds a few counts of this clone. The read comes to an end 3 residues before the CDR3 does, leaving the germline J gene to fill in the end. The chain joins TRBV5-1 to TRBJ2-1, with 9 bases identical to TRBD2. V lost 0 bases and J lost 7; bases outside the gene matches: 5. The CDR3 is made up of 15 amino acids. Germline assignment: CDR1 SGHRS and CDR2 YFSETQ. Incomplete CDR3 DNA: TGCGCCAGCAGCTTGGTTAGCGGGAGTTCTAATGAG. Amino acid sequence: CASSLVSGSSNE. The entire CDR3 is CASSLVSGSSNEQFF.

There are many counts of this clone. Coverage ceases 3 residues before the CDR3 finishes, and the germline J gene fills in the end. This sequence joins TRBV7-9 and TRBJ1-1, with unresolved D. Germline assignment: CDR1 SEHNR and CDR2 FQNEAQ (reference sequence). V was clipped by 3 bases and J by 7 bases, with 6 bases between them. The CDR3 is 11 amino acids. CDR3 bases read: TGTGCCAGCAGCTTTGGCAGTGAA. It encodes CASSFGSE. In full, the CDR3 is CASSFGSEAFF.

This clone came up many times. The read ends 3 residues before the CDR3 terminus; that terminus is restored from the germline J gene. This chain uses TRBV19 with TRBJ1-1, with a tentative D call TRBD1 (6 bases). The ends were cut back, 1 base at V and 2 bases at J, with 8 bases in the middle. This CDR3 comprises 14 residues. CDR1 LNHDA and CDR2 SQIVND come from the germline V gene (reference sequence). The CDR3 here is CASSIGQVNTEAFF. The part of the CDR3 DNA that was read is TGTGCCAGTAGTATAGGACAGGTTAACACTGAA.

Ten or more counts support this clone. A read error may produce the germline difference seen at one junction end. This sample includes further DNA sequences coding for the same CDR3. CDR3 region: CASSQALGQLTSGNTIYF. Partial CDR3 DNA: TGTGCCAGCAGCCAAGCGTTGGGACAGTTGACCTCTGGAAACACA. The chain recombines TRBV14 with TRBJ1-3; 7 bases match TRBD1. The read terminates 3 residues before the CDR3 end, so the remaining end is supplied by the germline J gene. The CDR3 is made up of 18 amino acids. Germline V lookup: CDR1 SGHDN, CDR2 FVKESK.

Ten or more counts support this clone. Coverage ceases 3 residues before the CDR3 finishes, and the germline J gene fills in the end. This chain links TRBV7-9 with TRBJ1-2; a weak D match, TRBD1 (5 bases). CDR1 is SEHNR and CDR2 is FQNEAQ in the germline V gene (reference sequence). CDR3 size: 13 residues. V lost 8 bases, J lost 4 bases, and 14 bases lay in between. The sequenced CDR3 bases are TGTGCCAGCCAAGGGAGGGGAGTCTATGGC. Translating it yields CASQGRGVYG. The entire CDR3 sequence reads CASQGRGVYGYTF.

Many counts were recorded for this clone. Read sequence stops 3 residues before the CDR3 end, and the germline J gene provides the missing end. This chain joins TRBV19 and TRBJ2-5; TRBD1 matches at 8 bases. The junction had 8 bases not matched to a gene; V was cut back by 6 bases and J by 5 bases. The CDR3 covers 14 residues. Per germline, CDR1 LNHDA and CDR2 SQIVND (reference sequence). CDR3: CASSARQGMETQYF. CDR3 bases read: TGTGCCAGTAGCGCTCGACAGGGGATGGAGACC.

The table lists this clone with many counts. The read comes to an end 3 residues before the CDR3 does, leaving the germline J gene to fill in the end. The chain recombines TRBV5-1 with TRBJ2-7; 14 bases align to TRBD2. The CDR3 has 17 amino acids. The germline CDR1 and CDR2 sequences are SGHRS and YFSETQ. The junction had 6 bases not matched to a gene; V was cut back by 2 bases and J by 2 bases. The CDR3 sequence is CASSFAGTSGSAYEQYF. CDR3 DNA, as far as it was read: TGCGCCAGCAGCTTCGCCGGGACTAGCGGGAGTGCCTACGAG.

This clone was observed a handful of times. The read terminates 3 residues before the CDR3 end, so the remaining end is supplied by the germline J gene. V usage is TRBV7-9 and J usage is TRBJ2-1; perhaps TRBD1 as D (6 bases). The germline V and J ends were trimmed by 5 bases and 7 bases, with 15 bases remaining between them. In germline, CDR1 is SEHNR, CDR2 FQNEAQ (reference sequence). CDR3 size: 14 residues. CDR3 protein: CASSARGSGNEQFF. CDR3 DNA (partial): TGTGCCAGCAGCGCTAGGGGGTCAGGGAATGAG.

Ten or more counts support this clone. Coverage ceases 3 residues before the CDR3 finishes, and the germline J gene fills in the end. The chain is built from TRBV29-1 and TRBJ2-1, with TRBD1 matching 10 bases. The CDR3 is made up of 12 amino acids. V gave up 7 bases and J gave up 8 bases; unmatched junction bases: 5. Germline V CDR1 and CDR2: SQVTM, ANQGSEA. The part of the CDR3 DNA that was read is TGCAGCGGCGGGGACAGGGGTTATGAG. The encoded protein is CSGGDRGYE. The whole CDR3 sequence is CSGGDRGYEQFF.

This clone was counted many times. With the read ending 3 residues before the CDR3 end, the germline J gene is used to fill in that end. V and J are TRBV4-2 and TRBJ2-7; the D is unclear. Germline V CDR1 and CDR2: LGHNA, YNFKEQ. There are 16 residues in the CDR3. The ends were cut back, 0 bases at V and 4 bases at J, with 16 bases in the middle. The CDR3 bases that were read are TGTGCCAGCAGCCAAGACCCGTCCAAGGGTGGATACGAG. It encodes CASSQDPSKGGYE. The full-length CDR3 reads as CASSQDPSKGGYEQYF.

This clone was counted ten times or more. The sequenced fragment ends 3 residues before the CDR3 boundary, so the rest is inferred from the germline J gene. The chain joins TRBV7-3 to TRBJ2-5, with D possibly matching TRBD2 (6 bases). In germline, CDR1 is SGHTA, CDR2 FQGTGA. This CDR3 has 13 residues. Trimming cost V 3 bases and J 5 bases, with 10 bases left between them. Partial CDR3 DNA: TGTGCCAGCAGCTTGGGGGGATGGGAGACC. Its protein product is CASSLGGWET. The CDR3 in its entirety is CASSLGGWETQYF.

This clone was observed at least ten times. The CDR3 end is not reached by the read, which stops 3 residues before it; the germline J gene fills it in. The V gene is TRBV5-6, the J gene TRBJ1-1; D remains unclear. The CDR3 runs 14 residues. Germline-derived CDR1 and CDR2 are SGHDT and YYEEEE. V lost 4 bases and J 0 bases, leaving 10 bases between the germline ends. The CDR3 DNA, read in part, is TGTGCCAGCAGCGGTCAGGTCTTGAACACTGAA. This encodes CASSGQVLNTE. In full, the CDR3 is CASSGQVLNTEAFF. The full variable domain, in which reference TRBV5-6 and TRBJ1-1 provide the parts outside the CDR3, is DAGVTQSPTHLIKTRGQQVTLRCSPKSGHDTVSWYQQALGQGPQFIFQYYEEEERQRGNFPDRFSGHQFPNYSSELNVNALLLGDSALYLCASSGQVLNTEAFFGQGTRLTVV.

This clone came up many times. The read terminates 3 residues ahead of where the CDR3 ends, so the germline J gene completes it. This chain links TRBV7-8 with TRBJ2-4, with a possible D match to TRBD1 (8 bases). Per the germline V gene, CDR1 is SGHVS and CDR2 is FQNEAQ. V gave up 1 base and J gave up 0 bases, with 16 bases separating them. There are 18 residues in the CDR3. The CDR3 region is CASSLGVQGGLAKNIQYF. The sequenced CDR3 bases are TGTGCCAGCAGCTTAGGGGTACAGGGGGGGTTAGCCAAAAACATT.

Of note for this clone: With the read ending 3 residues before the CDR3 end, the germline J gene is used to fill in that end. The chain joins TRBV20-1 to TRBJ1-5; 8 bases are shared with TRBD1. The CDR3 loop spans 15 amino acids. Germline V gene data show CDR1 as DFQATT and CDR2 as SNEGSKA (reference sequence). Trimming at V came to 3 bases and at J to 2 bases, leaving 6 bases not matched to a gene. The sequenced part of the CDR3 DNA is TGCAGTGCTAGGGACAGGGAAACGGGCAATCAGCCC. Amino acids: CSARDRETGNQP. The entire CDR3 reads CSARDRETGNQPQHF.